This is a list of T cell receptor delta chains from one sample in a study of γδ T cells in repeated Plasmodium falciparum infection. TCRdb re-called clones from the multiplex PCR reads via CATT. The table shows about 48,000 delta-chain clones, with 1.5% to 2% occurring only once. Material: gamma-delta T cells from blood. Source of these receptors: a pool of human donors (malaria-infected and uninfected, not separated). The conserved cysteine and the conserved F or W are not part of the CDR3 here. D genes are given only for firm matches.

D gene: TRDD3; V gene: TRDV1; J gene: TRDJ1; CDR3 protein: ALGEPSRLPKKLGDTPFTADKLI
D gene: -; V gene: TRDV1; J gene: TRDJ1; CDR3 protein: ALVGVGIWRSLGTDKLI
D gene: -; V gene: TRDV1; J gene: TRDJ1; CDR3 protein: ALGELRSPTPGTDKLI
D gene: TRDD3; V gene: TRDV1; J gene: TRDJ1; CDR3 protein: AGGPAFTDKLI
D gene: -; V gene: TRDV1; J gene: TRDJ1; CDR3 protein: ALGPRRSRVDPTSYTDKLI
D gene: -; V gene: TRDV1; J gene: TRDJ1; CDR3 protein: AIGGCPGMMYTDKLI
D gene: -; V gene: TRDV1; J gene: TRDJ1; CDR3 protein: ALGESFPNRWLGRYTDKLI
D gene: TRDD3; V gene: TRDV1; J gene: TRDJ1; CDR3 protein: ALRWVVLGDTHYTDKLI
D gene: TRDD3; V gene: TRDV1; J gene: TRDJ1; CDR3 protein: ALGERRETGGYQGSYTDKLI
D gene: -; V gene: TRDV1; J gene: TRDJ1; CDR3 protein: ALGAGDGLEETDKLI
D gene: TRDD3; V gene: TRDV2; J gene: TRDJ1; CDR3 protein: ACDIVLGDGSGVTDKLI
D gene: TRDD3; V gene: TRDV1; J gene: TRDJ1; CDR3 protein: ALGELRSPLLGDPHKLI
D gene: TRDD3; V gene: TRDV1; J gene: TRDJ1; CDR3 protein: ALGGGDGYWGIRLI
D gene: -; V gene: TRDV1; J gene: TRDJ1; CDR3 protein: ALVGTWGHSDKLI
D gene: -; V gene: TRDV3; J gene: TRDJ1; CDR3 protein: AFISFPYSGYTDKLI
D gene: TRDD3; V gene: TRDV1; J gene: TRDJ1; CDR3 protein: ALGEDPTFPLGDTDKLI
D gene: -; V gene: TRDV2; J gene: TRDJ1; CDR3 protein: ACHKRVRGDRPGYTDKLI
D gene: TRDD3; V gene: TRDV3; J gene: TRDJ1; CDR3 protein: AFSSGRFYWGPLYTDKLI
D gene: -; V gene: TRDV1; J gene: TRDJ1; CDR3 protein: ALGVPFPTPLGEYTDKLI
D gene: -; V gene: TRDV1; J gene: TRDJ1; CDR3 protein: ALGNLPGLNFQKGTEYTDKLI
D gene: TRDD2; V gene: TRDV1; J gene: TRDJ1; CDR3 protein: ALGELHLPTKGSTDKLI
D gene: TRDD3; V gene: TRDV1; J gene: TRDJ1; CDR3 protein: ALGEPLNGPKRGIPYTDKLI
D gene: TRDD3; V gene: TRDV1; J gene: TRDJ1; CDR3 protein: ALGEFVAGISDKLI
D gene: TRDD3; V gene: TRDV1; J gene: TRDJ1; CDR3 protein: ALDEIPLDWGGYTDKLI
D gene: -; V gene: TRDV1; J gene: TRDJ1; CDR3 protein: ALGELDGTLTVYTDKLI
D gene: TRDD3; V gene: TRDV2; J gene: TRDJ1; CDR3 protein: ACDTAGRARVWGTRPLSPKLI
D gene: TRDD3; V gene: TRDV2; J gene: TRDJ1; CDR3 protein: ACDHLGDTLRSKLI
D gene: TRDD3; V gene: TRDV1; J gene: TRDJ1; CDR3 protein: ALGELAKVLSYSGGYGTTDKLI
D gene: TRDD3; V gene: TRDV1; J gene: TRDJ1; CDR3 protein: ALGQCSKGAGGYGLI
D gene: TRDD3; V gene: TRDV2; J gene: TRDJ1; CDR3 protein: ACDPLGDPYTDKLI
D gene: -; V gene: TRDV1; J gene: TRDJ1; CDR3 protein: ALGEIFLFHWATDKLI
D gene: TRDD3; V gene: TRDV2; J gene: TRDJ1; CDR3 protein: ACDTLGDPNDGDDKLI
D gene: TRDD3; V gene: TRDV3; J gene: TRDJ1; CDR3 protein: AFYGSGGRSAKLI
D gene: TRDD3; V gene: TRDV1; J gene: TRDJ1; CDR3 protein: ALGELLRGRGYSTPYTDKLI
D gene: TRDD3; V gene: TRDV1; J gene: TRDJ1; CDR3 protein: ALGEKRRCSGGYEGTYRLI
D gene: -; V gene: TRDV1; J gene: TRDJ1; CDR3 protein: ALGYLILLRILPRNKLI
D gene: -; V gene: TRDV1; J gene: TRDJ1; CDR3 protein: ALGELLLILPTLQFVPYTDKLI